This TCR beta chain was profiled in a study of CXCR3-negative and CXCR3-positive naive CD8 T cells. Study-wide findings and caveats: Comparison of naive cells showed more hydrophobic TRB CDR3s in CXCR3-positive than in CXCR3-negative naive cells.

Germline V lookup: CDR1 SGHDT, CDR2 YYEEEE. The CDR3 runs 15 residues. In preparing the TRB cDNA libraries, 5' RACE with UMI labels was used. TCRdb reprocessed the 5' RACE reads, keeping one entry per CDR3 protein, no DNA. The table counts approximately 98,000 distinct CDR3 sequences; around 1% lies in the top ten. Details on this clonotype: Its target is unknown.

The chain couples TRBV5-6 to TRBJ1-6. The receptor comes from a human donor in good health. Some clones in this sample may be carry-over from other donors' samples. Sequencing used naive CXCR3+ CD8+ T cells from blood. Subset of the sample: CD45RO-CCR7+CD27+CD95- naive CD8+ T cells expressing CXCR3 (TNR3+). Here the CDR3 reads CASSFEGGYNSPLHF. The full variable domain, completed using reference TRBV5-6 and TRBJ1-6, is DAGVTQSPTHLIKTRGQQVTLRCSPKSGHDTVSWYQQALGQGPQFIFQYYEEEERQRGNFPDRFSGHQFPNYSSELNVNALLLGDSALYLCASSFEGGYNSPLHFGNGTRLTVT.